A selection of T cell receptor beta chains follows, all from one sample in a study of blood T cell repertoires in COVID-19. Repertoires were generated with immunoSEQ multiplex PCR, while TCRdb's copy carries only in-frame clones and drops some. The repertoire holds approximately 150,000 clones, 80% to 90% seen once, with less than 20% in the top ten. What was sequenced was peripheral blood. Receptors originate from a man in his forties or fifties with active or convalescent COVID-19. CDR3s include the opening cysteine and the closing phenylalanine or tryptophan. The order of the fields is D gene, clone size, J gene, V gene, CDR3 DNA, CDR3 protein. The D gene is left open where the match is weak. The size of a clone is reported for some rows only, either as once, few or many, or as a class for expanded clones.

>TRBD2|.|TRBJ2-1|TRBV3-1/TRBV3-2
TGTGCCAGCAGCCAACCCACTACGGGGGGGGCTGCTGAGCAGTTCTTC
CASSQPTTGGAAEQFF
>.|.|TRBJ2-3|TRBV5-1
TGCGCCAGCAGCTCCGGCACGGGGGCAGATACGCAGTATTTT
CASSSGTGADTQYF
>.|.|TRBJ2-5|TRBV3-1/TRBV3-2
TGTGCCAGCAGCCAAGATGTCGGTCGAGAGACCCAGTACTTC
CASSQDVGRETQYF
>TRBD1|.|TRBJ2-4|TRBV5-1
TGCGCCAGCAGCTTGGGACAGGGGATATCCAAAAACATTCAGTACTTC
CASSLGQGISKNIQYF
>TRBD1|.|TRBJ2-2|TRBV19
TGTGCCAGTACGCACCCGGGACAGGGTGACACCGGGGAGCTGTTTTTT
CASTHPGQGDTGELFF
>TRBD2|.|TRBJ2-1|TRBV28
TGTGCCAGCAGCCCCCCACGGCGGGCTAGCGGGGGGGTCGATGAGCAGTTCTTC
CASSPPRRASGGVDEQFF
>.|.|TRBJ2-7|TRBV7-7
TGTGCCAGCAGCAGGGACACGGGCTCCTACGAGCAGTACTTC
CASSRDTGSYEQYF
>TRBD1|.|TRBJ1-2|TRBV5-4
TGTGCCAGCAGCTCCAGGGGGCGGGATGGCTACACCTTC
CASSSRGRDGYTF
>.|.|TRBJ2-5|TRBV6-5
TGTGCCAGCAGTTCGTCGTGGACAAAAGAGACCCAGTACTTC
CASSSSWTKETQYF
>TRBD1|.|TRBJ1-1|TRBV3-1/TRBV3-2
TGTGCCAGCAGCCATGTGGACAGGGGGGGCACTGAAGCTTTCTTT
CASSHVDRGGTEAFF
>.|.|TRBJ1-6|TRBV7-2
TGTGCCAGCAGCCTCCCCGGGGGAGCGAGCTCCTATAATTCACCCCTCCACTTT
CASSLPGGASSYNSPLHF
>.|once|TRBJ2-7|TRBV6-6
TGTGCCAGCAGTTACAGTTCGGGGGTCCACGAGCAGTACTTC
CASSYSSGVHEQYF
>TRBD1|.|TRBJ2-5|TRBV18
TGTGCCAGCTCACAAGGACAGGAAGAGACCCAGTACTTC
CASSQGQEETQYF
>TRBD1|.|TRBJ2-5|TRBV24-1
TGTGCCACCAGTGTCCTCACAGGGGGCCAAGAGACCCAGTACTTC
CATSVLTGGQETQYF
>TRBD1|.|TRBJ1-1|TRBV27
TGTGCCAGCAGTTTCAAGGGACAGGGGGCTAAAGCTTTCTTT
CASSFKGQGAKAFF
>TRBD2|once|TRBJ2-3|TRBV7-2
TGTGCCAGCAGCTCCAGCGGACTAGCGGGAGAAGGAGATACGCAGTATTTT
CASSSSGLAGEGDTQYF
>TRBD1|few|TRBJ2-1|TRBV9
TGTGCCAGCAGCGCCCGACAGGGGTCCTACAATGAGCAGTTCTTC
CASSARQGSYNEQFF
>.|.|TRBJ1-1|TRBV19
TGTGCCAGTAGAATGACAGACTTGAACACTGAAGCTTTCTTT
CASRMTDLNTEAFF
>TRBD1|.|TRBJ1-2|TRBV12-3/TRBV12-4
TGTGCCAGCAGTTCGACAGGGAGAGGCTACACCTTC
CASSSTGRGYTF
>TRBD1|.|TRBJ2-3|TRBV19
TGTGCCAGTAGTATAACTCCTCGGAACAGGGGGAGGGATACGCAGTATTTT
CASSITPRNRGRDTQYF
>TRBD2|.|TRBJ2-5|TRBV7-2
TGTGCCAGCAGCTTAGGTCTGGGAGGGCAAGAGACCCAGTACTTC
CASSLGLGGQETQYF
>.|few|TRBJ1-1|TRBV6-5
TGTGCCAGCAGGCGGGGGGAAAACACTGAAGCTTTCTTT
CASRRGENTEAFF
>TRBD1|.|TRBJ1-5|TRBV6-5
TGTGCCAGCAGCCCCTCCCGCAGGGGGCATCAGCCCCAGCATTTT
CASSPSRRGHQPQHF
>TRBD2|.|TRBJ2-1|TRBV24-1
TGTGCCATCGAGACTAGCGGGGATGGAAGCAATGAGCAGTTCTTC
CAIETSGDGSNEQFF
>TRBD2|.|TRBJ2-7|TRBV7-6
TGTGCCAGCAGCATAACTAGCGGTAGCCGCTACGAGCAGTACTTC
CASSITSGSRYEQYF
>TRBD1|.|TRBJ1-6|TRBV10-1
TGCGCCAGCAGTCCCGGACAGGGATATTCACCCCTCCACTTT
CASSPGQGYSPLHF
>.|.|TRBJ1-3|TRBV7-2
TGTGCCAGCAGCTTAGACGGGGGGCCTGGAAACACCATATATTTT
CASSLDGGPGNTIYF
>.|.|TRBJ2-7|TRBV5-8
TGTGCCAGCAGCTTGGCCGTCGGTCCACCCCCCTACGAGCAGTACTTC
CASSLAVGPPPYEQYF
>.|.|TRBJ2-7|TRBV5-8
TGTGCCAGCAGCCGGCATGTGAGTGGGGACTTAGTCGGCGAGCAGTACTTC
CASSRHVSGDLVGEQYF
>.|.|TRBJ1-5|TRBV29-1
TGCAGCGTTTCCTTGGACAGTAATCAGCCCCAGCATTTT
CSVSLDSNQPQHF
>TRBD2|.|TRBJ2-1|TRBV10-1
TGCGCCAGCAGTGAGTCCTCCGGGACTACCTGGGATGAGCAGTTCTTC
CASSESSGTTWDEQFF
>.|.|TRBJ1-1|TRBV9
TGTGCCAGCAGCTGGGCGACAAGAGAAGCTTTCTTT
CASSWATREAFF
>TRBD2|.|TRBJ2-1|TRBV5-1
TGCGCCAGCAGCTTGGGAGGCTTGTCCGGGACTAGCGGTGCCTCTGAGCAGTTCTTC
CASSLGGLSGTSGASEQFF
>TRBD1|.|TRBJ2-6|TRBV19
TGTGCCAGTAGGGGACAGGACTTTGATTCTGGGGCCAACGTCCTGACTTTC
CASRGQDFDSGANVLTF
>.|few|TRBJ1-2|TRBV4-3
TGCGCCAGCAGCCAAGACTCTCTCAGGTTCGAAAGTGGCTACACCTTC
CASSQDSLRFESGYTF
>TRBD2|.|TRBJ2-5|TRBV2
TGTGCCAGCGCGTGGGCGGGGGTTCAAGAGACCCAGTACTTC
CASAWAGVQETQYF
>TRBD1|once|TRBJ1-5|TRBV27
TGTGCCAGCAGTTGGACAGGGGGACAGCCCCAGCATTTT
CASSWTGGQPQHF
>TRBD1|.|TRBJ2-5|TRBV30
TGTGCCTGGAGTGCAGGGGGCCGGGAGACCCAGTACTTC
CAWSAGGRETQYF
>.|.|TRBJ1-6|TRBV12-3/TRBV12-4
TGTGCCAGCCGGGAAGGCTATAATTCACCCCTCCACTTT
CASREGYNSPLHF